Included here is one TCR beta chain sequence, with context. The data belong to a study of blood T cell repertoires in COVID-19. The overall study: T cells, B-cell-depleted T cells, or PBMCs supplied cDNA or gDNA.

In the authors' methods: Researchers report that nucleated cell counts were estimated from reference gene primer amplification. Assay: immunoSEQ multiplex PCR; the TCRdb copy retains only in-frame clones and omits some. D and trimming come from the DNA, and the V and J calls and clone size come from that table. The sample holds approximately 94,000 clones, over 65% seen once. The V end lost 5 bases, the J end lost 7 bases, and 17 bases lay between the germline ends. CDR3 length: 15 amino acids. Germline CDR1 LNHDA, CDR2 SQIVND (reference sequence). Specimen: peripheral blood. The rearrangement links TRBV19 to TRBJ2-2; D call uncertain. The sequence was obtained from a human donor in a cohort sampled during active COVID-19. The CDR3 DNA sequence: TGTGCCAGTAGTGCCCAAGAGATGAGTGGCGGGGAGCTGTTTTTT. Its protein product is CASSAQEMSGGELFF.